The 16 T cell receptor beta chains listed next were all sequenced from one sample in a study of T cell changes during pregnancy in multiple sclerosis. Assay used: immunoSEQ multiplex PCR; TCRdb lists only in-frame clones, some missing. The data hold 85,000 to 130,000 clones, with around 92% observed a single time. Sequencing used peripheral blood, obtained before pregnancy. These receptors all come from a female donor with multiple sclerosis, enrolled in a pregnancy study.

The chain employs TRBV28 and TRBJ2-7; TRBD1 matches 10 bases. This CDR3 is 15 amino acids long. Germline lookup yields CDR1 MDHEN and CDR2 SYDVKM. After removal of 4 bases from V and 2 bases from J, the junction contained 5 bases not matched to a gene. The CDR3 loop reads CASSSDRGLTYEQYF. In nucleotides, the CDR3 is TGTGCCAGCAGTTCCGACAGGGGGCTAACCTACGAGCAGTACTTC. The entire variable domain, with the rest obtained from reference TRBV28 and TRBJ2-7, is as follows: DVKVTQSSRYLVKRTGEKVFLECVQDMDHENMFWYRQDPGLGLRLIYFSYDVKMKEKGDIPEGYSVSREKKERFSLILESASTNQTSMYLCASSSDRGLTYEQYFGPGTRLTVT.

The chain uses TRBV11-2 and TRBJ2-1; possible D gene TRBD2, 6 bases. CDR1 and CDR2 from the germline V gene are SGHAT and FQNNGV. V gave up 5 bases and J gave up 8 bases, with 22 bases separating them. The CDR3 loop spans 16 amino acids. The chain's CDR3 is CASSPGRGIGRDEQFF. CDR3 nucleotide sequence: TGTGCCAGCAGCCCAGGCCGGGGGATAGGCCGGGATGAGCAGTTCTTC.

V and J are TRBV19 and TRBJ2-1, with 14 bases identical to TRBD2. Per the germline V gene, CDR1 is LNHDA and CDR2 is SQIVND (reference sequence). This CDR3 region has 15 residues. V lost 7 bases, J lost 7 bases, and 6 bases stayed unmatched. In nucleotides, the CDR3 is TGTGCCAGTACCTCTAGGACTAGCGGGAGGAATGAGCAGTTCTTC. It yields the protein CASTSRTSGRNEQFF.

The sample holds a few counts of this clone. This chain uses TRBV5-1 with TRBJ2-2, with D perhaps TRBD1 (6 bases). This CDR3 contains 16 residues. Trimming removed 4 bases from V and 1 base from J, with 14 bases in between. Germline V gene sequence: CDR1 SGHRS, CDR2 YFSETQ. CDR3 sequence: CASSPRSRGNTGELFF. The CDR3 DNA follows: TGCGCCAGCAGCCCGAGGTCCAGGGGGAACACCGGGGAGCTGTTTTTT.

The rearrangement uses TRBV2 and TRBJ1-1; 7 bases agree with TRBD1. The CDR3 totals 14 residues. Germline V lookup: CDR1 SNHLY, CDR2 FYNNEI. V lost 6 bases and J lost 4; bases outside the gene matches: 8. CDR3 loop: CASRGDSRVTEAFF. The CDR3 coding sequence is TGTGCCAGCAGGGGGGACAGTCGTGTCACTGAAGCTTTCTTT.

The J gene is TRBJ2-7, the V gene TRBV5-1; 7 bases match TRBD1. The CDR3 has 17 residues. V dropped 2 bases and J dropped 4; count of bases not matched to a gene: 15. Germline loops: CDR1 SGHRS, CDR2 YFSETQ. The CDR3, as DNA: TGCGCCAGCAGCTTTCTCTTCCAAGACAGGGAAAGGTACGAGCAGTACTTC. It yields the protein CASSFLFQDRERYEQYF.

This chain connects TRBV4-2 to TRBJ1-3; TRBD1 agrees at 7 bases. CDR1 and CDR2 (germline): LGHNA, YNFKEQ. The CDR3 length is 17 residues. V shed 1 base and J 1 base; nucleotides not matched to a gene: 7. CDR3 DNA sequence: TGTGCCAGCAGCCAAGTCAGACAGGGAGGATCTGGAAACACCATATATTTT. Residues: CASSQVRQGGSGNTIYF.

The CDR3: CASSRLAGASYEQYF. Here the CDR3 DNA reads TGTGCCAGCAGTCGACTAGCGGGAGCCTCCTACGAGCAGTACTTC. V and J are TRBV2 and TRBJ2-7, with 12 bases fitting TRBD2. CDR3 size: 15 residues. Germline values: CDR1 SNHLY, CDR2 FYNNEI. V shed 5 bases and J 0 bases; nucleotides not matched to a gene: 2.

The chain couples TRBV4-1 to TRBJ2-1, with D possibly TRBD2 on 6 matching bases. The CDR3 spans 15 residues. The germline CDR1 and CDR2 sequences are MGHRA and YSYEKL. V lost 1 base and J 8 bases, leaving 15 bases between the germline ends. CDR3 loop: CASSQARGLSDEQFF. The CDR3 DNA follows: TGCGCCAGCAGCCAAGCCCGAGGACTATCGGATGAGCAGTTCTTC.

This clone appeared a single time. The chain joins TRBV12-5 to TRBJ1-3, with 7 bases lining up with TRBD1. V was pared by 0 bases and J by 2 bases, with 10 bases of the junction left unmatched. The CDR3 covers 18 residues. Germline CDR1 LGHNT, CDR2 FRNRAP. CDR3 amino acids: CASGLVRQGILAGNTIYF. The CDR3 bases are TGTGCTAGTGGTTTGGTACGACAGGGTATTCTAGCTGGAAACACCATATATTTT. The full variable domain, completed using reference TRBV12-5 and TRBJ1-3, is DARVTQTPRHKVTEMGQEVTMRCQPILGHNTVFWYRQTMMQGLELLAYFRNRAPLDDSGMPKDRFSAEMPDATLATLKIQPSEPRDSAVYFCASGLVRQGILAGNTIYFGEGSWLTVV.

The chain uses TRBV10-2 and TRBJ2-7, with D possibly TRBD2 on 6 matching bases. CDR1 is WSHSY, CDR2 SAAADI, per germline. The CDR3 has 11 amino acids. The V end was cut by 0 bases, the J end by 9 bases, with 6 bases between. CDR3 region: CASSESGGQYF. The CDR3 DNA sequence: TGCGCCAGCAGTGAGTCGGGGGGGCAGTACTTC.

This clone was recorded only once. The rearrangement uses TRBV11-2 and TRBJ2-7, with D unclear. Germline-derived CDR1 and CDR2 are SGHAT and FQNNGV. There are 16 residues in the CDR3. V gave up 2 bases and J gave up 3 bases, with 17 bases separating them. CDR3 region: CASSLFPSGNYYEQYF. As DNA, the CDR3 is TGTGCCAGCAGCTTATTCCCTTCTGGCAATTACTACGAGCAGTACTTC.

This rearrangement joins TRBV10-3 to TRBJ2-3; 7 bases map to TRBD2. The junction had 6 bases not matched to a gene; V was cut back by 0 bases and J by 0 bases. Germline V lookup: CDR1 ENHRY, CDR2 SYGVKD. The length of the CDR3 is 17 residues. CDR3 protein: CAISESPAGSSTDTQYF. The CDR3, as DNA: TGTGCCATCAGTGAGTCGCCAGCGGGGTCTAGCACAGATACGCAGTATTTT.

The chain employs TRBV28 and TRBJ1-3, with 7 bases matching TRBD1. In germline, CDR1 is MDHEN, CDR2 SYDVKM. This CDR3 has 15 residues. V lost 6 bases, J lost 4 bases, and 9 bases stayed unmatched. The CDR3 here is CASRYADRTGNTIYF. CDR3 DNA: TGTGCCAGCAGGTACGCGGACAGGACCGGAAACACCATATATTTT.

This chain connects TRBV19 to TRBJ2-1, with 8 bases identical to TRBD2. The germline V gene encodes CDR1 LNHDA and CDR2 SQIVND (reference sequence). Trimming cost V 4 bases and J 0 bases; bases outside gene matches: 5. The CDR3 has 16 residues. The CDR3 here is CASSSLSGSSYNEQFF. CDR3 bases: TGTGCCAGTAGTAGTTTGAGCGGGAGCTCCTACAATGAGCAGTTCTTC.

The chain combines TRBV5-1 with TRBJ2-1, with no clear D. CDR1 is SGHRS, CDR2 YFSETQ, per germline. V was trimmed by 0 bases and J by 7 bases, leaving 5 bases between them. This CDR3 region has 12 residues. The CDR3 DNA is TGCGCCAGCAGCTTGGACTTTAATGAGCAGTTCTTC. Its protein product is CASSLDFNEQFF.